The 3 T cell receptor beta chains below come from one sample, sequenced in a study of cytomegalovirus exposure and HLA in healthy donors. PCR primers comprised 60 Vbeta and 13 Jbeta primers. The protocol was immunoSEQ multiplex PCR, while the TCRdb copy is restricted to in-frame clones and leaves out a portion. The sample carries 120,000 to 150,000 clones, 75% to 80% recorded once. Sequenced sample: PBMCs. Every receptor here comes from a man in his forties in good health and CMV-seropositive.

The V gene is TRBV6-4, the J gene TRBJ2-1, with a possible D match to TRBD1 (5 bases). The V end was cut by 3 bases, the J end by 0 bases, with 9 bases between. Germline assignment: CDR1 MRHNA and CDR2 SNTAGT. This CDR3 has 15 amino acids. The chain's CDR3 is CASSEQAVSYNEQFF. DNA of the CDR3: TGTGCCAGCAGTGAACAGGCGGTCTCCTACAATGAGCAGTTCTTC.

This clone was recorded many times. The chain combines TRBV6-5 with TRBJ2-7, with 9 bases aligning to TRBD2. Germline loops: CDR1 MNHEY, CDR2 SVGAGI. J gave up 4 bases and V 4 bases, and 11 bases lay outside the gene matches. The CDR3 consists of 16 residues. Here the CDR3 reads CASSSLLAGRGYEQYF. The DNA for the CDR3 is TGTGCCAGCAGTTCTCTTCTAGCGGGGAGGGGGTACGAGCAGTACTTC.

V is TRBV7-2 and J is TRBJ1-4; possibly TRBD1 for D (5 bases). Trimming shortened V by 7 bases and J by 2 bases, and 11 bases separated the two germline ends. The CDR3 length is 14 residues. The germline gives CDR1 SGHTA, CDR2 FQGNSA. CDR3 nucleotides: TGTGCCAGCACCCTGACAGCTACTAATGAAAAACTGTTTTTT. It yields the protein CASTLTATNEKLFF.